These 18 T cell receptor beta chains were sequenced from one sample in a study of control samples from healthy donors and cancer patients. Profiled with immunoSEQ multiplex PCR; TCRdb holds only in-frame clones, not every one. The table has 120,000 or so clones, more than 85% seen once. Sequenced: blood. The origin of the receptors is a young woman in good health.

This sequence joins TRBV25-1 and TRBJ1-1; D perhaps matches TRBD1 (6 bases). The V gene lost 6 bases and the J gene lost 0 bases, with 20 bases spanning the gap. This CDR3 region has 17 residues. The germline V gene encodes CDR1 MGHDK and CDR2 SYGVNS. The chain's CDR3 is CASSPAGGRGMNTEAFF. Written as DNA, the CDR3 is TGTGCCAGCAGCCCCGCCGGGGGGCGTGGGATGAACACTGAAGCTTTCTTT.

The chain is built from TRBV6-2 or TRBV6-3 and TRBJ1-1; possible D gene TRBD1, 5 bases. The CDR3 is 17 amino acids. V was trimmed by 2 bases and J by 0 bases, leaving 16 bases between them. Germline V gene sequence: CDR1 MNHEY, CDR2 SVGEGT. The CDR3 region is CASSYTLTGLMNTEAFF. CDR3 nucleotides: TGTGCCAGCAGTTACACTCTAACGGGACTGATGAACACTGAAGCTTTCTTT.

V is TRBV28 and J is TRBJ1-5; tentative D call: TRBD1 (6 bases). Trimming removed 4 bases from V and 3 bases from J, with 10 bases in between. Germline loops: CDR1 MDHEN, CDR2 SYDVKM. CDR3 length equals 14 residues. The CDR3 here is CASSSDRLNQPQHF. CDR3 DNA: TGTGCCAGCAGTTCCGACAGGCTCAATCAGCCCCAGCATTTT.

The V call is TRBV7-2, the J call TRBJ2-5, with 12 bases lining up with TRBD2. V shed 7 bases, J shed 6 bases, and the junction held 9 bases outside the gene matches. CDR3 length: 15 residues. The V gene's germline CDR1 is SGHTA and CDR2 FQGNSA. The DNA for the CDR3 is TGTGCCAGCAAGGTCTCTAGCGGGGGGGCGAAGACCCAGTACTTC. Amino acid sequence: CASKVSSGGAKTQYF.

J is TRBJ1-2 and V is TRBV19; unclear D gene. Germline V CDR1 and CDR2: LNHDA, SQIVND (reference sequence). V lost 4 bases and J lost 5, with 11 bases in between. This CDR3 region has 13 residues. CDR3 nucleotide sequence: TGTGCCAGTAGTACCGACCGGTTATATGGCTACACCTTC. The encoded protein is CASSTDRLYGYTF.

In DNA form, the CDR3 reads TGCACCAGCAGACATCGCCCCACAGGGTTAGGCAATCAGCCCCAGCATTTT. Residues: CTSRHRPTGLGNQPQHF. This rearrangement joins TRBV1 to TRBJ1-5; the table gives TRBD1 as D, unverified against the DNA. TRBV1 is described as a pseudogene. This CDR3 is built from 17 residues.

This sequence joins TRBV12-3 or TRBV12-4 and TRBJ2-4; 9 nucleotides line up with TRBD2. This CDR3 comprises 13 residues. V was pared by 7 bases and J by 8 bases, with 6 bases of the junction left unmatched. CDR3 DNA sequence: TGTGCCAGCACCGCTAGCGGGGTATACATTCAGTACTTC. It specifies CASTASGVYIQYF.

The rearrangement joins TRBV4-3 to TRBJ1-4; D ambiguous. V lost 1 base to trimming and J lost 2 bases, with 11 bases between them. CDR1 is LGHNA, CDR2 YSLEER, per germline. The CDR3 contains 16 residues. DNA of the CDR3: TGCGCCAGCAGCCAAGGGTTGGCTGCGACTAATGAAAAACTGTTTTTT. Protein sequence: CASSQGLAATNEKLFF.

CDR3 DNA: TGTGCCAGCAGCCAAGATTTGACTAGCGGGGGTCCGAACACCGGGGAGCTGTTTTTT. Its protein is CASSQDLTSGGPNTGELFF. J is TRBJ2-2 and V is TRBV4-2; 12 bases align to TRBD2. V lost 0 bases and J lost 0; bases outside the gene matches: 5. From germline, CDR1 is LGHNA and CDR2 YNFKEQ. There are 19 residues in the CDR3.

The rearrangement joins TRBV5-1 to TRBJ1-3; a possible D gene is TRBD1 (5 bases). The CDR3 is 16 amino acids. V lost 0 bases to trimming and J lost 1 base, with 11 bases between them. The germline gives CDR1 SGHRS, CDR2 YFSETQ. The CDR3 DNA follows: TGCGCCAGCAGCTTGGGAACCCAGGGATCTGGAAACACCATATATTTT. Protein sequence: CASSLGTQGSGNTIYF.

V usage is TRBV24-1 and J usage is TRBJ1-5; 8 bases are shared with TRBD1. V lost 6 bases to trimming and J lost 5 bases; unmatched junction nucleotides: 2. Germline CDR1 and CDR2: KGHDR and SFDVKD. CDR3 length: 13 amino acids. The CDR3 is CATSQGAYQPQHF. The CDR3 DNA reads TGTGCCACCAGTCAGGGGGCCTATCAGCCCCAGCATTTT.

This clone was recorded once. This rearrangement joins TRBV6-2 or TRBV6-3 to TRBJ2-3; 9 bases match TRBD2. With V trimmed by 5 bases and J by 6 bases, 9 bases remained unmatched. This CDR3 contains 15 residues. Germline V gene sequence: CDR1 MNHEY, CDR2 SVGEGT. CDR3 DNA sequence: TGTGCCAGCAGTGCCGGGACTAGCAAGTTGGATACGCAGTATTTT. Its translation is CASSAGTSKLDTQYF.

The chain joins TRBV9 to TRBJ2-3; either TRBD1 or TRBD2 may supply D (6 bases each). CDR3 size: 15 residues. CDR1 and CDR2 from the germline V gene are SGDLS and YYNGEE. V gave up 2 bases and J gave up 5 bases, with 15 bases separating them. The CDR3 loop is CASSVWGAPGDTQYF. The CDR3 bases are TGTGCCAGCAGCGTCTGGGGGGCCCCGGGAGATACGCAGTATTTT.

V usage is TRBV29-1 and J usage is TRBJ2-5, with D perhaps matching TRBD1 (5 bases). The CDR3 is made up of 12 amino acids. With 7 bases removed from V and 3 bases from J, the gap between germline ends came to 12 bases. CDR1 and CDR2 from the germline V gene are SQVTM and ANQGSEA. CDR3 region: CSGATDKETQYF. In nucleotides, the CDR3 is TGCAGCGGAGCGACAGACAAAGAGACCCAGTACTTC.

The chain couples TRBV7-2 to TRBJ2-7, with 10 bases lining up with TRBD2. Germline V gene lookup returns CDR1 SGHTA and CDR2 FQGNSA. The J segment lost 11 bases and the V segment lost 1 base, leaving 8 bases of the junction unmatched. The CDR3 has 14 amino acids. The CDR3 is CASSLVASGGMEYF. CDR3 DNA: TGTGCCAGCAGCTTAGTGGCTAGCGGGGGAATGGAGTACTTC.

This sequence joins TRBV19 and TRBJ2-1, with TRBD2 matching 9 bases. The CDR3 is 15 amino acids. With 5 bases clipped from V and 3 bases from J, the junction kept 5 bases outside the gene matches. The V gene's germline CDR1 is LNHDA and CDR2 SQIVND (reference sequence). The CDR3 nucleotides read TGTGCCAGTAGTGACCGACTAGCGGACTACAATGAGCAGTTCTTC. Its translation is CASSDRLADYNEQFF.

J is TRBJ2-6 and V is TRBV7-2, with D unclear. CDR3 length: 13 residues. CDR1 is SGHTA and CDR2 is FQGNSA in the germline V gene. Between the trimmed V and J ends, which lost 6 bases and 0 bases, there was a span of 3 bases. DNA for the CDR3: TGTGCCAGCAGAGCCTCTGGGGCCAACGTCCTGACTTTC. This translates into CASRASGANVLTF.

The chain employs TRBV4-3 and TRBJ2-1; the match to TRBD2 covers 10 bases. Germline V lookup: CDR1 LGHNA, CDR2 YSLEER. This CDR3 spans 17 amino acids. The junction had 8 bases not matched to a gene; V was cut back by 2 bases and J by 4 bases. The CDR3 DNA reads as TGCGCCAGCAGCCAACGGACTAGCGGAGTGGGGTACAATGAGCAGTTCTTC. It yields the protein CASSQRTSGVGYNEQFF.